This TCR beta chain appears in the sequencing data of a study of T cells in localized non-small cell lung cancer. Data came from immunoSEQ multiplex PCR; TCRdb stores just in-frame clones and leaves some out. The data show around 48,000 clones, 70% to 80% seen once. CDR3 length: 12 residues. The germline V gene has CDR1 SQVTM and CDR2 ANQGSEA. Trimming left V 7 bases short and J 4 bases short, with 11 bases between. The source was peripheral blood, collected before any cancer treatment. J is TRBJ1-5 and V is TRBV29-1; D is undetermined. This clonotype was obtained from a man aged 40 to 69 with stage I squamous cell lung carcinoma. Written as DNA, the CDR3 is TGCAGCGCAACCATGGGGAATCAGCCCCAGCATTTT. Translated, it gives CSATMGNQPQHF.